This TCR beta chain was identified during a study of blood T cell repertoires in COVID-19 (dated by TCRdb to 2018 to 2020). About the study as a whole: The collaborator samples originated in the United States, Italy and Spain and spanned the acute and convalescent phases of COVID-19. The prospective study material was composed of cDNA or gDNA derived from T cells, B-cell-depleted T cells, or PBMCs. Deeply sampled blood TCRbeta repertoires from subjects exposed to, actively infected with, or recovered from COVID-19 were included in the dataset. A freely available public database, intended as a resource for researchers studying the immune response to SARS-CoV-2, is where the repertoires were released. Samples were obtained from the ongoing ImmuneRACE study (first 160 participants) and from 950 to 1,500 subjects provided by 6 global collaborators. Nearly every sample came with metadata listing a de-identified subject ID, COVID-19 status, age in years and sex. HLA class I and class II types, where available, came from metadata supplied by the sample provider rather than from assay-based typing. The research as a whole found: How much clinical and demographic metadata was included differed by source and by participant, and the metadata was provided uncurated.

One collaborating source in Seattle enrolled patients during active infection and followed them longitudinally through the course of disease. Each collaborating institution followed its own protocols to collect whole blood in K2EDTA tubes. For TCRbeta analysis, collaborator samples were shipped as frozen whole blood, as isolated PBMCs, or as DNA extracted from either sample type. The immunoSEQ Assay, a bias-controlled multiplex PCR, was used to amplify TCRbeta CDR3 regions from genomic DNA. On the study's bioinformatics: Within the assay, amplification of reference gene primers was used to estimate how many nucleated cells each sample contained. Sequence reads were collapsed and filtered to measure the absolute abundance of every unique TCRbeta CDR3 rearrangement. For each sample, productive Simpson clonality was calculated as the square root of Simpson's diversity index across productive rearrangements. Drawn from immuneACCESS, this table holds only the in-frame rearrangements with V and J called that TCRdb kept. Clones are partly lost; checked studies trace under half to an unresolved V gene and leave the rest unexplained. The V and J calls and clone size are taken from that table; D and trimming were inferred from the DNA. Here the sample has fewer than 300,000 clones; 80% to 90% occur a single time. The ten largest account for more than 10% of the sample.

With respect to this clone: The target of this receptor is not known. Base qualities are not recorded, but no much larger clone differs from it by a single base.

The CDR3 contains 13 residues, cysteine and phenylalanine counted. CDR3 DNA is the only sequence kept; it has 39 bases, read in frame from the first base. CDR1 and CDR2 are read off the germline V gene (reference sequence) as LNHDA and SQIVND. V and J are trimmed by 6 bases and 5 bases, and the gene matches miss 3 bases of the junction. This sequence uses TRBV19 and TRBJ2-7; the central 11 bases match TRBD1. What was sequenced was peripheral blood. The receptor's source is a woman in her twenties or thirties with COVID-19, enrolled during active disease. The CDR3 is CASRGQGAHEQYF. The nucleotides read TGTGCCAGTAGAGGACAGGGGGCCCACGAGCAGTACTTC.